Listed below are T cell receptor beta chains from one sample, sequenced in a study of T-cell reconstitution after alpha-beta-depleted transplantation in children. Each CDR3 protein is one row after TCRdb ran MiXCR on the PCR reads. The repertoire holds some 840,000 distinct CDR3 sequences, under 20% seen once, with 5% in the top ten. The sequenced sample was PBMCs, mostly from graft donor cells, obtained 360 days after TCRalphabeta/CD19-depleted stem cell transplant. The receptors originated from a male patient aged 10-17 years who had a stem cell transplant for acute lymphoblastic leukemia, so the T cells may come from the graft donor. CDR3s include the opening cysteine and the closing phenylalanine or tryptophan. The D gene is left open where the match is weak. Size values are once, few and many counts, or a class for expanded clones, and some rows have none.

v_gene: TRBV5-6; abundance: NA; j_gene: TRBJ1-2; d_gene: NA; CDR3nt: TGTGCCAGCAGCTTAGGCTCCGGTTCGCCGGGACCCACCTTC; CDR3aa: CASSLGSGSPGPTF
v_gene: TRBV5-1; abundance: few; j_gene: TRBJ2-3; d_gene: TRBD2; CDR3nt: TGCGCCAGCAGCTTGGGACTAGCGATTCTCACAGATACGCAGTATTTT; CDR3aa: CASSLGLAILTDTQYF
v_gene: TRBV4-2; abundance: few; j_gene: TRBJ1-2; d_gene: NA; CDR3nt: TGTGCCAGCAGCCCGAACAGCCCGTATGGCTACACCTTC; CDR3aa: CASSPNSPYGYTF
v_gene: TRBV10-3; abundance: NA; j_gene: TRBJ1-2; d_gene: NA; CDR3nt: TGTGCCATCAGTGAGAGCCAGGGAGGAGGCTACACCTTC; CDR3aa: CAISESQGGGYTF
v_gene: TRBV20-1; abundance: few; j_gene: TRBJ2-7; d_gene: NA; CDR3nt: TGCAGTGCTAGATGGTCAAGGTATTGGGACTACGAGCAGTACTTC; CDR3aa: CSARWSRYWDYEQYF
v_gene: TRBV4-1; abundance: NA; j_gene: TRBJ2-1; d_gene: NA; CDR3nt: TGCGCCAGCAGCCACAGAACACAGGAGCCTTACAATGAGCAGTTCTTC; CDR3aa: CASSHRTQEPYNEQFF
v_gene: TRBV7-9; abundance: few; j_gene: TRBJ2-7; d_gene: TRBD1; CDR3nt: TGTGCCAGCAGCCCTCCCGGGACAGGGACCCACGAGCAGTACTTC; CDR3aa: CASSPPGTGTHEQYF
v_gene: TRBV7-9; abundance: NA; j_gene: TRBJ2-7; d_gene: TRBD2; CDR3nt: TGTGCCAGCAGCTTGGGGGGGGACCTATACGAGCAGTACTTC; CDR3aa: CASSLGGDLYEQYF
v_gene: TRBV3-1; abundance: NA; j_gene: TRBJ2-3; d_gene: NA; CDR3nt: TGTGCCAGCAGCCCGAAACGGACGGCTGTTCGAGATACGCAGTATTTT; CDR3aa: CASSPKRTAVRDTQYF
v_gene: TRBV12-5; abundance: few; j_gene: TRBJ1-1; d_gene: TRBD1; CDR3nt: TGTGCTATAATCCGGACAGGGTGGTTGAACACTGAAGCTTTCTTT; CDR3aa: CAIIRTGWLNTEAFF
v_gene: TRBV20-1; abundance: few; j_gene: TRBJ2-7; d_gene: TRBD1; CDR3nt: TGCAGTGCTAGAGATAAAGGGACAGGGGCTTCCTACGAGCAGTACTTC; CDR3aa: CSARDKGTGASYEQYF
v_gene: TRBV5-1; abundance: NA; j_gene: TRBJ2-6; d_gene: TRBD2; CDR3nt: TGCGCCAGCAGCTTCGGACTAGCGGAGTTCTCTGGGGCCAACGTCCTGACTTTC; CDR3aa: CASSFGLAEFSGANVLTF
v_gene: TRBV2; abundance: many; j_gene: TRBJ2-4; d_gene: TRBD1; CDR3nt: TGTGCCAGCAAATTCGAACAGGGGGCAAAAAACATTCAGTACTTC; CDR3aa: CASKFEQGAKNIQYF
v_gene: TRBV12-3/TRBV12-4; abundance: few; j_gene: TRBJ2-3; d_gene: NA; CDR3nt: TGTGCCAGCAGTTTCGAGGGGCACACAGATACGCAGTATTTT; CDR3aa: CASSFEGHTDTQYF
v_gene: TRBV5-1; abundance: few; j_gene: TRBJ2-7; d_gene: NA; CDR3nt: TGCGCCAGCAGCTGGACACGGACCTTCGAGCAGTACTTC; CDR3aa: CASSWTRTFEQYF
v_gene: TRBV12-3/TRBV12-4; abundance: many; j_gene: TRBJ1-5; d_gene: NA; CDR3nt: TGTGCCAGCAGTTTTGAGGGGGAAGGTCAGCCCCAGCATTTT; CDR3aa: CASSFEGEGQPQHF
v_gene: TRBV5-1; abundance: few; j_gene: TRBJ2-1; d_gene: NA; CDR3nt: TGCGCCAGCAGCTTTTTAGGAGGGAGGATCCCTTCCTACAATGAGCAGTTCTTC; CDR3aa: CASSFLGGRIPSYNEQFF
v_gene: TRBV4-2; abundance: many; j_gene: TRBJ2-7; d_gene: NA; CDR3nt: TGTGCCAGCAGCCAAAACACTGGGCCGGGGGAGCAGTACTTC; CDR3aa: CASSQNTGPGEQYF
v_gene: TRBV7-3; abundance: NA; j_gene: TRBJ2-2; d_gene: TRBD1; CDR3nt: TGTGCCAGCAGCCTCGAATCCGGGACAGGGGATACAACCGGGGAGCTGTTTTTT; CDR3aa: CASSLESGTGDTTGELFF
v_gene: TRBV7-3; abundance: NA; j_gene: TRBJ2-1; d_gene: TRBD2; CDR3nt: TGTGCCAGCAGCTTAGGGACTGGCGGGACTAGCGTGAAGTTCTTC; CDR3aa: CASSLGTGGTSVKFF
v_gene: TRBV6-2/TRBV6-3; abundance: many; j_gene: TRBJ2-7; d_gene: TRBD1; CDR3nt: TGTGCCAGCAGTAACCCGACAGGGGGCCCCTCCTACGAGCAGTACTTC; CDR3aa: CASSNPTGGPSYEQYF
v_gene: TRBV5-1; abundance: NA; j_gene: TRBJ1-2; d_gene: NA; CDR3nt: TGCGCCAGCAGGAGGGAAGATGGCTACACCTTC; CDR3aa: CASRREDGYTF
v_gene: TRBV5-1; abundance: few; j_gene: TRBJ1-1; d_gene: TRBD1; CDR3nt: TGCGCCAGCAGCTCCGGGACAGGGGACATGAACACTGAAGCTTTCTTT; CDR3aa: CASSSGTGDMNTEAFF
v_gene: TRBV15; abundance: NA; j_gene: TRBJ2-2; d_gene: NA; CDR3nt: TGTGCCACCAGCAGAGGAGGAAGGGCACGGAACACCGGGGAGCTGTTTTTT; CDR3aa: CATSRGGRARNTGELFF
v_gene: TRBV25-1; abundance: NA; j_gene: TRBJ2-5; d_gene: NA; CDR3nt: TGTGCCAGCAGTCTGGGGGGCGCATTCGTTAAACCCAAGGGAGAGACCCAGTACTTC; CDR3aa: CASSLGGAFVKPKGETQYF
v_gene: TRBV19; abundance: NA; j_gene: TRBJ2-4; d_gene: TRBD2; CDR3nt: TGTGCCAGTAGTATCGTGACTAGCGGTCAAAACATTCAGTACTTC; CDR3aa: CASSIVTSGQNIQYF
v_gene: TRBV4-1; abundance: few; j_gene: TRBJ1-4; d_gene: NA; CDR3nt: TGCGCCAGCAGCCAAGGTGGAGCAGGCCAGGCAGAAAAACTGTTTTTT; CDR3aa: CASSQGGAGQAEKLFF
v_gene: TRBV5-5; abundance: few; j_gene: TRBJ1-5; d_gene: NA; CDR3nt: TGTGCCAGCAGCTGGGGGCAGCGCAATCAGCCCCAGCATTTT; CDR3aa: CASSWGQRNQPQHF
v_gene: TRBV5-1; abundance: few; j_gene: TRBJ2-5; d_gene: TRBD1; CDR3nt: TGCGCCAGCAGCTTATCCGGGACAGGGGGCCTAAAGACCCAGTACTTC; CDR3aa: CASSLSGTGGLKTQYF
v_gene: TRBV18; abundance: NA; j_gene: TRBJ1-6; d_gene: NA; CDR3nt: TGTGCCAGCTCACCACGTCATATGTCACCCCTCCACTTT; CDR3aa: CASSPRHMSPLHF
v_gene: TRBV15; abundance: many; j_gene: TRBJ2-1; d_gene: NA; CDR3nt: TGTGCCACCAGCAGAGATGGTGCGTCGTTGCCGTTCTTC; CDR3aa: CATSRDGASLPFF
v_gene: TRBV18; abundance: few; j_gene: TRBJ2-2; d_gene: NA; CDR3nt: TGTGCCAGCTCACAAACCGGGGACTTCGGGGAGCTGTTTTTT; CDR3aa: CASSQTGDFGELFF
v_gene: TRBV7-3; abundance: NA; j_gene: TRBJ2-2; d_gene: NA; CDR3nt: TGTGCCAGCAGCTCCAGGCTGGGCGGGGAGCTGTTTTTT; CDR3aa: CASSSRLGGELFF
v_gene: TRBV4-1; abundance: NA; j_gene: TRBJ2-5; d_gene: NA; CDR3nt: TGCGCCAGCAGCCAAGTTCCGCACCAGTACCAAGAGACCCAGTACTTC; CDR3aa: CASSQVPHQYQETQYF
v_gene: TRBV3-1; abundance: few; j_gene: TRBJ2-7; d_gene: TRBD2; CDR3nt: TGTGCCAGTTCCCCTGCTAGCGGTTTCTACGAGCAGTACTTC; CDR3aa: CASSPASGFYEQYF
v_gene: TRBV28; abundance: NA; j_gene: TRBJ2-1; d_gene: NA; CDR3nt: TGTGCCAGCAGTTTTCATGGCAATGAGCAGTTCTTC; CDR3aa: CASSFHGNEQFF
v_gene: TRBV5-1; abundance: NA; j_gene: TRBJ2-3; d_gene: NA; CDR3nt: TGCGCCAGCAGCTTGGGGGTCCTCCCAGGCACAGATACGCAGTATTTT; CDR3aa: CASSLGVLPGTDTQYF
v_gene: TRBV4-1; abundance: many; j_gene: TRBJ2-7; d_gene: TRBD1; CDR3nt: TGCGCCAGCAGCCAAACAGGGGCGGGCGAGCAGTACTTC; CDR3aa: CASSQTGAGEQYF
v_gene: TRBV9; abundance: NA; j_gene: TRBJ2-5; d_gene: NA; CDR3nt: TGTGCCAGCAGCGTAGAAGGGACGCACCAAGAGACCCAGTACTTC; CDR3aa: CASSVEGTHQETQYF
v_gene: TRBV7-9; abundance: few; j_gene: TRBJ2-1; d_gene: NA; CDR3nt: TGTGCCAGCAGCAGAGGGGACCCCTACAATGAGCAGTTCTTC; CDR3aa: CASSRGDPYNEQFF
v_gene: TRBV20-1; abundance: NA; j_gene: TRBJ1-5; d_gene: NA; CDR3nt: TGCAGTGCTAGAGGACAGCTTAGCAATCAGCCCCAGCATTTT; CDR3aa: CSARGQLSNQPQHF
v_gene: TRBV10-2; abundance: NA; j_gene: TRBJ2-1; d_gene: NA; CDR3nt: TGCGCCATCCCCTGGGGGAATGAGCAGTTCTTC; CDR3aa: CAIPWGNEQFF
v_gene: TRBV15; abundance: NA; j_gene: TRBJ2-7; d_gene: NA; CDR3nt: TGTGCCACCAGCCGGGACATAAGCAACAACGAGCAGTACTTC; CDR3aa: CATSRDISNNEQYF
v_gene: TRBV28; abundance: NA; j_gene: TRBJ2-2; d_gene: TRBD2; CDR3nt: TGTGCCAGCAGAATCGGGGGGGGGTTCGACACCGGGGAGCTGTTTTTT; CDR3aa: CASRIGGGFDTGELFF
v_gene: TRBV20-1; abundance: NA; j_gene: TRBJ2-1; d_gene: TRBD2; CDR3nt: TGCAGTGCTAAGACTAGCGGGAGAGGCAATGAGCAGTTCTTC; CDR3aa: CSAKTSGRGNEQFF
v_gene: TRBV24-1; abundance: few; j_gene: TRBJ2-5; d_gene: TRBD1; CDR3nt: TGTGCCACCAGAGAAGGGACAGGGCAAGAGACCCAGTACTTC; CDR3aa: CATREGTGQETQYF
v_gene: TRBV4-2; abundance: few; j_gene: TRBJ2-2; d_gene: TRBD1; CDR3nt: TGTGCCAGCAGCCCTAGGACAGGGGTTTCTACCGGGGAGCTGTTTTTT; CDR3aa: CASSPRTGVSTGELFF